The 11 T cell receptor beta chains presented below share a single source sample, sequenced in a study of identical twins. TCRdb independently ran MiXCR on the 5' RACE reads; one entry per CDR3 protein. Altogether hundreds of thousands of distinct CDR3 sequences are present, roughly an eighth being singletons, with the ten largest covering just over 7%. The same data also contributed to another study, on yellow fever vaccine responses in identical twins.

Source material: CD8+ T cells sorted from blood. The receptors were gathered from a woman under 30 in good health.

This clonotype has just a few counts. V and J are TRBV20-1 and TRBJ1-1; D gene unclear. Germline V CDR1 and CDR2: DFQATT, SNEGSKA (reference sequence). This CDR3 has 11 amino acids. The V end lost 7 bases, the J end lost 0 bases, and 6 bases lay between the germline ends. CDR3 residues: CSGTLNTEAFF. CDR3 bases: TGCAGTGGGACCTTGAACACTGAAGCTTTCTTT.

This clonotype was picked up a small number of times. The rearrangement uses TRBV6-1 and TRBJ2-3; possible D gene TRBD2, 6 bases. Germline CDR1 MNHNS, CDR2 SASEGT. The CDR3 has 12 residues. V lost 11 bases and J 2 bases, leaving 11 bases between the germline ends. As DNA, the CDR3 is TGTGCCGGTGCGGGGATCACAGATACGCAGTATTTT. This encodes CAGAGITDTQYF.

This clonotype occurred many times. V is TRBV5-5 and J is TRBJ2-3, with D possibly matching TRBD2 (5 bases). This CDR3 contains 15 residues. V lost 1 base and J lost 3, with 12 bases in between. Germline assignment: CDR1 SGHKS and CDR2 YYEKEE (reference sequence). CDR3 in DNA: TGTGCCAGCAGCTTGCAGGAGCGGACTACAGATACGCAGTATTTT. It encodes CASSLQERTTDTQYF.

This clonotype turned up a few times. This chain uses TRBV12-3 or TRBV12-4 with TRBJ2-3, with TRBD1 matching over 9 bases. This CDR3 region has 15 residues. The junction had 5 bases not matched to a gene; V was cut back by 6 bases and J by 1 base. The DNA of the CDR3 is TGTGCCAGCAGACGCACAGGGGGCCGCACAGATACGCAGTATTTT. Translated, it gives CASRRTGGRTDTQYF.

This sequence joins TRBV9 and TRBJ2-2, with 7 bases identical to TRBD1. After removal of 0 bases from V and 1 base from J, the junction contained 6 bases not matched to a gene. The CDR3 has 17 amino acids. Germline assignment: CDR1 SGDLS and CDR2 YYNGEE. In DNA, the CDR3 is TGTGCCAGCAGCGTAGGGACAGGTACTCTGAACACCGGGGAGCTGTTTTTT. Translating gives CASSVGTGTLNTGELFF.

This clonotype was seen a few times. V gene TRBV11-1 combines with J gene TRBJ2-7; possibly TRBD1 for D (6 bases). The germline CDR1 and CDR2 sequences are SGHAT and FQDESV (reference sequence). CDR3 length equals 19 residues. With 5 bases removed from V and 3 bases from J, the gap between germline ends came to 29 bases. The CDR3, as DNA: TGTGCCAGCAGCCACCCCTTACAGGGCCCCGGGCCGGAAAACTACGAGCAGTACTTC. Its protein is CASSHPLQGPGPENYEQYF.

V gene TRBV21-1 combines with J gene TRBJ2-7; the table assigns TRBD2, which was not confirmed against the DNA. TRBV21-1 corresponds to a pseudogene. The CDR3 runs to 18 residues. The CDR3 region has the DNA TGTGCCAGCAGCAACGTATTATCGGGGCTAGCGGGATTCTACGAGCAGTACTTC. Residues: CASSNVLSGLAGFYEQYF.

This clonotype has at least ten counts. The rearrangement joins TRBV12-3 or TRBV12-4 to TRBJ1-1; D ambiguous. Trimming left V 3 bases short and J 7 bases short, with 9 bases between. The CDR3 loop spans 12 amino acids. CDR3 DNA sequence: TGTGCCAGCAGTTTTTCCCAAGATGAAGCTTTCTTT. Amino acid sequence: CASSFSQDEAFF.

This rearrangement joins TRBV24-1 to TRBJ1-4; D gene ambiguous. This CDR3 region has 13 residues. Germline V gene sequence: CDR1 KGHDR, CDR2 SFDVKD. V was trimmed by 5 bases and J by 3 bases, leaving 6 bases between them. The CDR3 region is CATSGGPNEKLFF. The CDR3 DNA sequence: TGTGCCACCAGTGGAGGGCCTAATGAAAAACTGTTTTTT.

The J gene is TRBJ2-5, the V gene TRBV20-1, with TRBD2 identical over 7 bases. The CDR3 extends over 15 amino acids. J lost 3 bases, V lost 3 bases, and 10 bases had no gene match. Germline CDR1 is DFQATT and CDR2 is SNEGSKA (reference sequence). DNA of the CDR3: TGCAGTGCTAGGAGTCAGCGGGACCAGAAAGAGACCCAGTACTTC. Protein product: CSARSQRDQKETQYF.

This chain joins TRBV28 and TRBJ2-3, with D perhaps given as TRBD1 or TRBD2 (7 bases each). Per the germline V gene, CDR1 is MDHEN and CDR2 is SYDVKM. V lost 5 bases and J 3 bases, leaving 18 bases between the germline ends. The CDR3 is 16 residues long. The CDR3 DNA reads TGTGCCAGCAGTGGGGGGGCAGGACAGGAGACAGATACGCAGTATTTT. Residues: CASSGGAGQETDTQYF.